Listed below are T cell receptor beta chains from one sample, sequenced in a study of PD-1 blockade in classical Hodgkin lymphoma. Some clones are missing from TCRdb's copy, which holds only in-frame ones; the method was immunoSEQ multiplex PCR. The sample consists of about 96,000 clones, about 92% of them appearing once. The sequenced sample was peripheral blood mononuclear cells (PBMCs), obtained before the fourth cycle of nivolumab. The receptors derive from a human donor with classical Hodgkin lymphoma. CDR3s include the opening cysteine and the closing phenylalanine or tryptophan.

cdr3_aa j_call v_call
CASSPNRQGSKQYF TRBJ2-7 TRBV5-8
CASSSSTEVLQPQHF TRBJ1-5 TRBV28
CAISGPSTSQNTEAFF TRBJ1-1 TRBV10-3
CASSIDPPWAGGRSQETQYF TRBJ2-5 TRBV19
CASSLTPGSYNEQFF TRBJ2-1 TRBV7-3
CASSSSVADDTQYF TRBJ2-3 TRBV6-6
CASSEWRAGWEQYF TRBJ2-7 TRBV2
CSVVSGAGKTYNEQFF TRBJ2-1 TRBV29-1
CASSLEGAKTQYF TRBJ2-5 TRBV5-1
CAISDLQKSTGNGYGYTF TRBJ1-2 TRBV10-3
CASSLEVRHAALFEKLFF TRBJ1-4 TRBV5-1
CASSLWWAQGDSYEQYF TRBJ2-7 TRBV5-6
CASSLVKGGVPLSYEQYF TRBJ2-7 TRBV5-1
CAWSVWGADGYTF TRBJ1-2 TRBV30
CASGLDPRDRTYEQYF TRBJ2-7 TRBV12-5
CASSPRSGEQYF TRBJ2-7 TRBV7-9
CASSFVGEDETQYF TRBJ2-5 TRBV28